These 26 T cell receptor beta chains came from one sample sequenced in a study of blood T cells in healthy people across ages. A second PCR of roughly 7 to 11 cycles used a sample-barcoded 5' primer and a J-beta primer mix. A single record per CDR3 protein comes from TCRdb applying MiXCR to the 5' RACE reads. Of around 1,800,000 distinct CDR3 sequences in the sample, 39% are singletons; the top ten hold roughly 24%. The source material was blood. Source of these receptors: a human donor in good health.

This chain uses TRBV20-1 with TRBJ2-1, with 10 nucleotides matching TRBD1. From germline, CDR1 is DFQATT and CDR2 SNEGSKA (reference sequence). J gave up 6 bases and V 4 bases, and 6 bases lay outside the gene matches. The CDR3 has 14 amino acids. CDR3 residues: CSATGTGDINEQFF. The CDR3, as DNA: TGCAGTGCTACCGGGACAGGGGATATCAATGAGCAGTTCTTC.

At least ten counts were recorded for this clonotype. The chain combines TRBV10-3 with TRBJ2-6; D remains ambiguous. The CDR3 sequence is 18 residues long. V was clipped by 0 bases and J by 0 bases, with 12 bases between them. The germline V gene encodes CDR1 ENHRY and CDR2 SYGVKD. The CDR3 protein is CAISESTLRDSGANVLTF. In DNA form, the CDR3 reads TGTGCCATCAGTGAGTCTACACTAAGAGACTCTGGGGCCAACGTCCTGACTTTC.

The chain employs TRBV13 and TRBJ1-1; D remains ambiguous. V was cut by 2 bases and J by 4 bases, with 5 bases left in between. The CDR3 length is 12 residues. Looked up from germline, CDR1 is PRHDT and CDR2 is FYEKMQ (reference sequence). The CDR3: CASSLYPTEAFF. In DNA, the CDR3 is TGTGCCAGCAGCTTATACCCCACTGAAGCTTTCTTT.

This clonotype was detected only a few times. Compared with germline, one end of the junction differs, possibly owing to a read error. V gene TRBV20-1 combines with J gene TRBJ1-6; D gene ambiguous. CDR1 is DFQATT, CDR2 SNEGSKA, per germline (reference sequence). The CDR3 has 19 residues. The DNA for the CDR3 is TGCAGTGCTAGAAGGCAGACTTACCCCCTCAGACATTATAATTCGCCCCTCCACTTT. It translates to CSARRQTYPLRHYNSPLHF.

The CDR3 DNA follows: TGTGCCAGCGGGACAGGGAACCTCTACGAGCAGTACTTC. Translating it yields CASGTGNLYEQYF. The chain combines TRBV7-2 with TRBJ2-7, with 9 bases identical to TRBD1. With 8 bases clipped from V and 3 bases from J, the junction kept 5 bases outside the gene matches. Germline loops: CDR1 SGHTA, CDR2 FQGNSA. CDR3 length: 13 residues.

The chain joins TRBV6-4 to TRBJ1-1; no definite D call. The CDR3 covers 14 residues. V was cut by 4 bases and J by 13 bases, with 22 bases left in between. Looked up from germline, CDR1 is MRHNA and CDR2 is SNTAGT. CDR3 residues: CASSVSGYEDGVFF. In DNA form, the CDR3 reads TGTGCCAGCAGTGTATCGGGGTATGAAGATGGGGTTTTCTTT.

V and J are TRBV28 and TRBJ2-5, with TRBD2 matching over 7 bases. Trimming removed 7 bases from V and 3 bases from J; junction bases left unmatched: 11. The CDR3 covers 15 residues. Germline CDR1 reads MDHEN; CDR2 reads SYDVKM. CDR3 DNA: TGTGCCAGCACCGACCGGGGGGACGCCAAAGAGACCCAGTACTTC. Protein: CASTDRGDAKETQYF.

This chain joins TRBV6-5 and TRBJ2-7; either TRBD1 or TRBD2 may fit D (5 bases each). CDR1 is MNHEY and CDR2 is SVGAGI in the germline V gene. This CDR3 region has 15 residues. V lost 0 bases and J 3 bases, leaving 12 bases between the germline ends. The CDR3 spells CASSYSAGSLYEQYF. The CDR3 region has the DNA TGTGCCAGCAGTTACTCGGCAGGGAGCCTCTACGAGCAGTACTTC.

V gene TRBV15 combines with J gene TRBJ2-1, with 9 nucleotides matching TRBD2. The trim removed 2 bases at V and 8 bases at J, leaving 16 bases unmatched. Germline V gene lookup returns CDR1 LNHNV and CDR2 YYDKDF (reference sequence). This CDR3 comprises 18 residues. DNA of the CDR3: TGTGCCACCAGCAGACCTCCTGACGGGACTAGCCTTATCCATGAGCAGTTCTTC. Amino acids: CATSRPPDGTSLIHEQFF.

This CDR3 reads CASKVGSSLQAFF. In nucleotides, the CDR3 is TGTGCCAGCAAAGTAGGCAGTTCCCTACAAGCTTTCTTT. The chain has TRBV6-5 and TRBJ1-1; D gene uncertain. Germline CDR1 is MNHEY and CDR2 is SVGAGI. Trimming removed 7 bases from V and 9 bases from J, with 18 bases in between. The CDR3 runs to 13 residues.

The chain employs TRBV6-5 and TRBJ2-5; possible D gene TRBD1, 6 bases. The CDR3 spans 16 residues. With 3 bases removed from V and 4 bases from J, the gap between germline ends came to 18 bases. Per germline, CDR1 MNHEY and CDR2 SVGAGI. CDR3 sequence (DNA): TGTGCCAGCAGTTATAACAGGGCCCTAGGGGGAGAGACCCAGTACTTC. As protein: CASSYNRALGGETQYF.

The V gene is TRBV7-9, the J gene TRBJ1-1; possibly TRBD1 for D (6 bases). CDR1 is SEHNR, CDR2 FQNEAQ, per germline (reference sequence). Trimming took 5 bases from V and 4 from J, leaving 17 bases between them. The CDR3 is 15 amino acids. This chain's CDR3 is CASSPEGGGGTEAFF. DNA of the CDR3: TGTGCCAGCAGCCCCGAGGGGGGAGGGGGCACTGAAGCTTTCTTT.

The V and J genes are TRBV3-1 and TRBJ1-2; TRBD1 might be the D (5 bases). Germline V CDR1 and CDR2: LGHDT, YNNKEL (reference sequence). CDR3 length: 14 residues. Trimming left V 3 bases short and J 10 bases short, with 18 bases between. The CDR3 nucleotides are TGTGCCAGCAGCCACCCAGGGACGGGGTCTGACTACACCTTC. It is translated as CASSHPGTGSDYTF.

This clonotype was recorded a few times. The chain carries TRBV28 and TRBJ1-6; D remains unclear. The germline V gene has CDR1 MDHEN and CDR2 SYDVKM. The CDR3 runs to 18 residues. V was cut by 5 bases and J by 0 bases, with 17 bases left in between. This CDR3 reads CASSEVIDGPSYNSPLHF. In DNA, the CDR3 is TGTGCCAGCAGTGAGGTGATAGACGGCCCCTCCTATAATTCACCCCTCCACTTT.

The sample holds a few counts of this clonotype. This chain links TRBV27 with TRBJ2-5; TRBD2 matches at 8 bases. Per the germline V gene, CDR1 is MNHEY and CDR2 is SMNVEV (reference sequence). V dropped 5 bases and J dropped 4; count of bases not matched to a gene: 6. The CDR3 spans 14 residues. The chain's CDR3 is CASSLGGVLETQYF. The CDR3 DNA follows: TGTGCCAGCAGTCTCGGGGGGGTTTTAGAGACCCAGTACTTC.

This chain connects TRBV20-1 to TRBJ1-2; the D gene is possibly TRBD1 (6 bases). Trimming took off 5 bases at V and 4 bases at J, with 17 bases between the two ends. CDR1 and CDR2 from the germline V gene are DFQATT and SNEGSKA (reference sequence). The CDR3 loop spans 14 amino acids. The CDR3 sequence is CSALTRGGSYGYTF. The CDR3 DNA reads TGCAGTGCTTTAACCAGGGGAGGCTCCTATGGCTACACCTTC.

V usage is TRBV2 and J usage is TRBJ1-1; 7 nucleotides match TRBD1. V shed 7 bases and J 7 bases; nucleotides not matched to a gene: 9. This CDR3 has 13 amino acids. From germline, CDR1 is SNHLY and CDR2 FYNNEI. The CDR3 DNA is TGTGCCAGCACCTCAGGCAACAGGGGTGAAGCTTTCTTT. It yields the protein CASTSGNRGEAFF. The variable domain in full, with the rest retrieved from reference TRBV2 and TRBJ1-1, is EPEVTQTPSHQVTQMGQEVILRCVPISNHLYFYWYRQILGQKVEFLVSFYNNEISEKSEIFDDQFSVERPDGSNFTLKIRSTKLEDSAMYFCASTSGNRGEAFFGQGTRLTVV.

V gene TRBV7-9 combines with J gene TRBJ1-2; perhaps TRBD1 as D (6 bases). V was trimmed by 0 bases and J by 8 bases, leaving 16 bases between them. The CDR3 is 15 amino acids. Germline CDR1 reads SEHNR; CDR2 reads FQNEAQ (reference sequence). CDR3 in amino acids: CASSLAKTGLKGYTF. DNA for the CDR3: TGTGCCAGCAGCTTAGCAAAGACAGGCCTCAAGGGCTACACCTTC.

A few counts support this clonotype. The chain links TRBV7-9 to TRBJ1-3; D is ambiguous. The CDR3 loop spans 15 amino acids. Germline CDR1 and CDR2: SEHNR and FQNEAQ (reference sequence). Trimming stripped 5 bases from V and 0 bases from J, with 11 bases between. CDR3 in amino acids: CASSNTLNSGNTIYF. The CDR3, as DNA: TGTGCCAGCAGCAATACGCTAAACTCTGGAAACACCATATATTTT.

The V gene is TRBV3-1, the J gene TRBJ2-1, with D unresolved. Trimming stripped 1 base from V and 5 bases from J, with 9 bases between. The V gene's germline CDR1 is LGHDT and CDR2 YNNKEL (reference sequence). The CDR3 contains 14 residues. CDR3 protein: CASSQGPVHNEQFF. Written as DNA, the CDR3 is TGTGCCAGCAGCCAAGGGCCAGTCCACAATGAGCAGTTCTTC.

This chain joins TRBV12-5 and TRBJ2-7; TRBD1 might be the D (5 bases). Trimming took off 0 bases at V and 2 bases at J, with 14 bases between the two ends. CDR3 length equals 16 residues. CDR1 LGHNT and CDR2 FRNRAP come from the germline V gene. CDR3 DNA: TGTGCTAGTGGTTTGGTAACAGGACACTCGACCTACGAGCAGTACTTC. Amino acid sequence: CASGLVTGHSTYEQYF.

This chain joins TRBV20-1 and TRBJ2-7, with 12 positions matching TRBD2. With 6 bases clipped from V and 0 bases from J, the junction kept 12 bases outside the gene matches. The CDR3 loop spans 17 amino acids. Germline V gives CDR1 DFQATT, CDR2 SNEGSKA (reference sequence). CDR3 protein: CSASLAGGRRSSYEQYF. In DNA, the CDR3 is TGCAGTGCCTCTCTAGCGGGGGGGCGTAGGAGCTCCTACGAGCAGTACTTC.

The chain has TRBV6-5 and TRBJ2-2; D might be TRBD1 or TRBD2, each matching 6 bases. This CDR3 is built from 15 residues. Per germline, CDR1 MNHEY and CDR2 SVGAGI. The V end lost 0 bases, the J end lost 7 bases, and 12 bases lay between the germline ends. The CDR3 sequence is CASSYSAGGGGELFF. The CDR3, as DNA: TGTGCCAGCAGTTACTCTGCCGGGGGCGGCGGGGAGCTGTTTTTT.

The chain employs TRBV7-2 and TRBJ2-4; D uncertain. The CDR3 is 13 amino acids. Germline assignment: CDR1 SGHTA and CDR2 FQGNSA. The germline V and J ends were trimmed by 4 bases and 8 bases, with 12 bases remaining between them. The CDR3 DNA is TGTGCCAGCAGCTCCCTGACAACAGACATTCAGTACTTC. The encoded protein is CASSSLTTDIQYF.

The chain is built from TRBV9 and TRBJ2-3, with D possibly matching TRBD2 (7 bases). Germline CDR1 SGDLS, CDR2 YYNGEE. Trimming cost V 6 bases and J 0 bases, with 14 bases left between them. CDR3 size: 15 residues. Written as DNA, the CDR3 is TGTGCCAGCACCAGAGGGGGGGCTAGCACAGATACGCAGTATTTT. It yields the protein CASTRGGASTDTQYF.

This clonotype came up a few times. The CDR3 is CASSPGTWGELFF. The CDR3 DNA reads TGTGCCAGCAGCCCTGGGACTTGGGGGGAGCTGTTTTTT. The J gene is TRBJ2-2, the V gene TRBV7-2; tentatively, D is TRBD2 (6 bases). V was pared by 5 bases and J by 8 bases, with 12 bases between. The germline CDR1 and CDR2 sequences are SGHTA and FQGNSA. The CDR3 extends over 13 amino acids.